Below are 8 T cell receptor beta chains sequenced from a single sample in a study of cytomegalovirus exposure and HLA in healthy donors. Primers: 60 Vbeta forward and 13 Jbeta reverse. Sequencing used immunoSEQ multiplex PCR; TCRdb keeps in-frame clones, though not all of them. The sample lists around 190,000 clones; around 82% were seen once. Specimen: PBMCs. Every receptor here comes from a woman aged 25 to 45 in good health and CMV-seropositive.

The V and J genes are TRBV28 and TRBJ2-7; 8 bases are a match to TRBD1. The CDR3 runs 14 residues. Per the germline V gene, CDR1 is MDHEN and CDR2 is SYDVKM. The junction had 8 bases not matched to a gene; V was cut back by 5 bases and J by 5 bases. CDR3 amino acids: CASSEGQVLDEQYF. CDR3 DNA: TGTGCCAGCAGTGAGGGACAGGTTCTCGACGAGCAGTACTTC. Combining the CDR3 with reference TRBV28 and TRBJ2-7 gives the whole variable domain DVKVTQSSRYLVKRTGEKVFLECVQDMDHENMFWYRQDPGLGLRLIYFSYDVKMKEKGDIPEGYSVSREKKERFSLILESASTNQTSMYLCASSEGQVLDEQYFGPGTRLTVT.

This chain joins TRBV2 and TRBJ2-1, with TRBD2 matching 7 bases. The junction had 7 bases not matched to a gene; V was cut back by 6 bases and J by 2 bases. The CDR3 sequence is 15 residues long. The germline gives CDR1 SNHLY, CDR2 FYNNEI. DNA for the CDR3: TGTGCCAGCAGAAGGGCTAGCGGCCCCTACAATGAGCAGTTCTTC. This encodes CASRRASGPYNEQFF.

The chain carries TRBV5-1 and TRBJ2-2, with 10 bases lining up with TRBD2. CDR1 is SGHRS, CDR2 YFSETQ, per germline. V lost 0 bases, J lost 5 bases, and 1 base stayed unmatched. CDR3 length: 15 residues. As DNA, the CDR3 is TGCGCCAGCAGCTTGGTGACTAGCGGGACCGGGGAGCTGTTTTTT. Encoded protein: CASSLVTSGTGELFF.

This clone was recorded only once. The chain combines TRBV4-2 with TRBJ2-7; 11 nucleotides align to TRBD2. This CDR3 comprises 17 residues. Germline values: CDR1 LGHNA, CDR2 YNFKEQ. V shed 4 bases, J shed 2 bases, and the junction held 10 bases outside the gene matches. CDR3 DNA sequence: TGTGCCAGCAGCCGACTAGCGGGAAGAGGGATAGCCTACGAGCAGTACTTC. Translating gives CASSRLAGRGIAYEQYF.

The V gene is TRBV5-4, the J gene TRBJ2-1; 10 nucleotides match TRBD2. CDR1 and CDR2 (germline): SGHNT, YYREEE (reference sequence). The ends lost 9 bases at V and 2 bases at J; junction bases unmatched: 5. The CDR3 loop spans 14 amino acids. The CDR3, as DNA: TGTGCCACCGATAGCGGGGGGCCCTACAATGAGCAGTTCTTC. Encoded protein: CATDSGGPYNEQFF.

This clone was seen a handful of times. This chain links TRBV4-2 with TRBJ2-7, with D possibly TRBD2 on 5 matching bases. The V gene lost 0 bases and the J gene lost 1 base, with 13 bases spanning the gap. Per the germline V gene, CDR1 is LGHNA and CDR2 is YNFKEQ. The CDR3 extends over 16 amino acids. The CDR3 nucleotides are TGTGCCAGCAGCCAAGATGTGGGAGTGGGTTCCTACGAGCAGTACTTC. This codes for CASSQDVGVGSYEQYF.

The J gene is TRBJ1-1, the V gene TRBV29-1, with 8 bases lining up with TRBD1. The CDR3 runs to 15 residues. Losses at the gene ends were 3 bases for V and 4 bases for J; bases not matched to a gene: 10. Germline CDR1 reads SQVTM; CDR2 reads ANQGSEA. The CDR3 reads CSVEPGGDLGTEAFF. The CDR3 DNA reads as TGCAGCGTTGAGCCAGGGGGCGACCTGGGCACTGAAGCTTTCTTT.

V gene TRBV7-8 combines with J gene TRBJ1-1, with 7 bases fitting TRBD1. Germline trimming cut 5 bases from V and 9 bases from J; bases unmatched to any gene: 6. Germline V gene sequence: CDR1 SGHVS, CDR2 FQNEAQ. The CDR3 has 12 amino acids. CDR3 bases: TGTGCCAGCAGCCCGCGGACAGGCCAAGCTTTCTTT. Protein: CASSPRTGQAFF.